This T cell receptor (beta chain) stems from a study of blood T cell repertoires in COVID-19. Across the study: Material from acute and convalescent COVID-19 was sourced from the United States, Italy and Spain.

Trimming removed 6 bases from V and 9 bases from J; junction bases left unmatched: 14. The germline CDR1 and CDR2 sequences are SGHVS and FQNEAQ. The CDR3 length is 16 residues. TCRdb keeps only in-frame clones here, not all; method: immunoSEQ multiplex PCR. The sample records about 110,000 clones, approximately 89% being singletons. This receptor was obtained from a man aged 50-60 years with active or convalescent COVID-19. The rearrangement uses TRBV7-8 and TRBJ2-1, with 10 bases aligning to TRBD1. Sequencing used peripheral blood. The chain's CDR3 is CASSSLTGGNRGEQFF. Written as DNA, the CDR3 is TGTGCCAGCAGTTCCCTGACAGGGGGCAATCGGGGTGAGCAGTTCTTC. Using reference TRBV7-8 and TRBJ2-1 for the parts outside the CDR3, the full variable domain is GAGVSQSPRYKVAKRGQDVALRCDPISGHVSLFWYQQALGQGPEFLTYFQNEAQLDKSGLPSDRFFAERPEGSVSTLKIQRTQQEDSAVYLCASSSLTGGNRGEQFFGPGTRLTVL.